The 32 T cell receptor beta chains below come from one sample, sequenced in a study of OX40 agonist ivuxolimab in advanced cancers. Here immunoSEQ multiplex PCR was the method, and the copy in TCRdb shows in-frame clones only, minus some. This sample has around 93,000 clones, with more than 75% found just once. Here the sequenced sample was CD4+ or CD8+ T cells sorted from blood, taken in a trial of the OX40 agonist ivuxolimab. These receptors originate from an adult with an advanced solid tumor such as melanoma, head and neck, liver or kidney cancer.

This chain joins TRBV11-3 and TRBJ2-4; TRBD1 matches 8 bases. The germline V gene has CDR1 SGHNT and CDR2 YENEEA. The CDR3 runs to 15 residues. V lost 5 bases and J lost 3; bases outside the gene matches: 6. CDR3 residues: CASSPGQGGKNIQYF. The DNA for the CDR3 is TGTGCCAGCAGCCCAGGACAGGGTGGCAAAAACATTCAGTACTTC.

The gene calls are TRBV20-1 and TRBJ2-3; possible D gene TRBD2, 6 bases. The germline CDR1 and CDR2 sequences are DFQATT and SNEGSKA (reference sequence). Trimming stripped 6 bases from V and 3 bases from J, with 7 bases between. The CDR3 length is 11 residues. In DNA, the CDR3 is TGCAGTGCGGAGGGGACAGATACGCAGTATTTT. Its protein is CSAEGTDTQYF.

This clone was observed a few times. The chain has TRBV11-2 and TRBJ2-5; the match to TRBD1 covers 9 bases. The CDR3 spans 15 residues. V shed 4 bases and J 5 bases; nucleotides not matched to a gene: 8. Germline loops: CDR1 SGHAT, CDR2 FQNNGV. DNA of the CDR3: TGTGCCAGCAGCTCAAACAGGGGGCGCGGGGAGACCCAGTACTTC. It translates to CASSSNRGRGETQYF.

The CDR3 loop is CAISEPGTGEKLFF. The CDR3 region has the DNA TGTGCCATCAGTGAGCCGGGGACGGGTGAAAAACTGTTTTTT. The rearrangement joins TRBV10-3 to TRBJ1-4; D might be TRBD1 (5 bases). This CDR3 is 14 amino acids long. Trimming left V 2 bases short and J 7 bases short, with 11 bases between. Germline V lookup: CDR1 ENHRY, CDR2 SYGVKD.

The chain is built from TRBV30 and TRBJ2-3; 14 bases line up with TRBD2. J was trimmed by 8 bases and V by 2 bases; bases with no gene match: 9. CDR1 is GTSNPN and CDR2 is SVGIG in the germline V gene (reference sequence). CDR3 size: 16 residues. Here the CDR3 DNA reads TGTGCCTGGAGTACGCGACTAGCGGGGGGGCAGGGTACGCAGTATTTT. This codes for CAWSTRLAGGQGTQYF.

This clone has a single count. CDR3 sequence reads: CASSLVASGGEDTQYF. In nucleotides, the CDR3 is TGTGCCAGCAGCTTAGTTGCTAGCGGGGGTGAAGATACGCAGTATTTT. The chain employs TRBV11-2 and TRBJ2-3, with 10 bases lining up with TRBD2. Germline V gene lookup returns CDR1 SGHAT and CDR2 FQNNGV. Trimming removed 1 base from V and 5 bases from J; junction bases left unmatched: 6. The CDR3 length is 16 residues.

This clone was counted between two and nine times. The chain couples TRBV6-4 to TRBJ2-2; no clear D gene. The germline V gene encodes CDR1 MRHNA and CDR2 SNTAGT. The CDR3 consists of 12 residues. The V gene lost 11 bases and the J gene lost 6 bases, with 13 bases spanning the gap. CDR3 loop: CAASSPPGELFF. The CDR3 nucleotides read TGTGCCGCCTCCTCCCCCCCCGGGGAGCTGTTTTTT.

Remarks on this clone: The same CDR3 can be traced to other DNA sequences in this sample. This chain connects TRBV5-6 to TRBJ2-5; 9 bases are a match to TRBD2. The germline V gene has CDR1 SGHDT and CDR2 YYEEEE. With V trimmed by 3 bases and J by 5 bases, 14 bases remained unmatched. The CDR3 is 17 amino acids. The DNA of the CDR3 is TGTGCCAGCAGCTGGGGTCTGGCGGGGGGGCCGGGGGAGACCCAGTACTTC. Its translation: CASSWGLAGGPGETQYF.

The chain has TRBV29-1 and TRBJ1-1; 7 positions agree with TRBD1. After removal of 3 bases from V and 2 bases from J, the junction contained 12 bases not matched to a gene. This CDR3 is 16 amino acids long. Germline CDR1 is SQVTM and CDR2 is ANQGSEA. The CDR3 spells CSVDGQTGRGNTEAFF. The CDR3 coding sequence is TGCAGCGTTGACGGTCAGACAGGGAGGGGTAACACTGAAGCTTTCTTT.

CDR3 sequence (DNA): TGCGCCAGCAGCCAAGAGGGGGTGGCACCTAAAGCTTCTAACTATGGCTACACCTTC. Its translation: CASSQEGVAPKASNYGYTF. The gene calls are TRBV4-1 and TRBJ1-2, with D possibly being TRBD1 (5 bases). Germline V gives CDR1 MGHRA, CDR2 YSYEKL. V was cut by 0 bases and J by 0 bases, with 20 bases left in between. The CDR3 contains 19 residues.

This sequence joins TRBV5-6 and TRBJ2-5; no firm D call. The CDR3 has 12 amino acids. V was clipped by 1 base and J by 6 bases, with 7 bases between them. The germline V gene has CDR1 SGHDT and CDR2 YYEEEE. CDR3 in DNA: TGTGCCAGCAGCTTGTTTGGCCAGACCCAGTACTTC. It encodes CASSLFGQTQYF.

This sequence joins TRBV5-6 and TRBJ1-6; no clear D gene. V lost 7 bases to trimming and J lost 3 bases, with 17 bases between them. CDR3 length: 16 residues. Germline loops: CDR1 SGHDT, CDR2 YYEEEE. CDR3 in DNA: TGTGCCAGCGGACCCGTGGGCTCCTTCTATAATTCACCCCTCCACTTT. It is translated as CASGPVGSFYNSPLHF.

J is TRBJ1-4 and V is TRBV7-9, with D maybe TRBD1 (6 bases). Germline V gene sequence: CDR1 SEHNR, CDR2 FQNEAQ (reference sequence). This CDR3 contains 17 residues. Trimming removed 2 bases from V and 0 bases from J, with 13 bases in between. DNA of the CDR3: TGTGCCAGCAGCTTATACGGGGGGGCCGCAACTAATGAAAAACTGTTTTTT. The encoded protein is CASSLYGGAATNEKLFF.

V usage is TRBV5-1 and J usage is TRBJ1-2; D is perhaps TRBD1 (5 bases). CDR1 SGHRS and CDR2 YFSETQ come from the germline V gene. This CDR3 spans 14 amino acids. V dropped 4 bases and J dropped 7 bases, with 17 bases sitting between them. The CDR3 is CASSRETASIGYTF. The CDR3 DNA follows: TGCGCCAGCAGCCGGGAGACAGCGTCTATTGGCTACACCTTC.

The chain couples TRBV19 to TRBJ2-3; D is unclear. CDR1 is LNHDA, CDR2 SQIVND, per germline (reference sequence). CDR3 length: 14 amino acids. V lost 5 bases and J lost 5, with 14 bases in between. The CDR3: CASSQVLTGDTQYF. CDR3 nucleotide sequence: TGTGCCAGTAGTCAGGTTCTTACGGGAGATACGCAGTATTTT.

The chain couples TRBV10-2 to TRBJ1-1; TRBD1 matches 9 bases. CDR3 length: 14 residues. Germline assignment: CDR1 WSHSY and CDR2 SAAADI. The V segment lost 8 bases and the J segment 2 bases; nucleotides outside the gene matches: 6. In DNA, the CDR3 is TGCGCCAGCGGGGGGACAGGGCCAAACACTGAAGCTTTCTTT. Translated: CASGGTGPNTEAFF.

The rearrangement links TRBV6-5 to TRBJ1-3; a possible D gene is TRBD1 (6 bases). Looked up from germline, CDR1 is MNHEY and CDR2 is SVGAGI. The CDR3 has 14 residues. V was pared by 6 bases and J by 4 bases, with 13 bases between. Here the CDR3 DNA reads TGTGCCAGCAGCCCGGACAGCGGAGGAAACACCATATATTTT. As protein: CASSPDSGGNTIYF.

This rearrangement joins TRBV11-2 to TRBJ2-5, with D possibly TRBD1 on 5 matching bases. V was shortened by 6 bases and J by 4 bases, with 12 bases between the two germline ends. Per germline, CDR1 SGHAT and CDR2 FQNNGV. The CDR3 runs to 13 residues. DNA for the CDR3: TGTGCCAGCAGTGCAGGGTGGGGAGAGACCCAGTACTTC. It yields the protein CASSAGWGETQYF.

The chain recombines TRBV9 with TRBJ2-1, with 7 bases matching TRBD2. This CDR3 contains 17 residues. With 3 bases clipped from V and 2 bases from J, the junction kept 11 bases outside the gene matches. CDR1 SGDLS and CDR2 YYNGEE come from the germline V gene. The CDR3 DNA sequence: TGTGCCAGCAGCGGGGATCCGGGGGGAATCACCTACAATGAGCAGTTCTTC. Protein: CASSGDPGGITYNEQFF.

J is TRBJ1-2 and V is TRBV9; 9 nucleotides agree with TRBD1. The CDR3 runs to 14 residues. V lost 0 bases and J lost 8; bases outside the gene matches: 5. CDR1 is SGDLS, CDR2 YYNGEE, per germline. CDR3 coding DNA: TGTGCCAGCAGCGTAGACAGGGGGCTAGGGGGCTACACCTTC. This encodes CASSVDRGLGGYTF.

This chain uses TRBV7-2 with TRBJ2-7, with TRBD1 as a possible D gene (6 bases). The CDR3 has 15 amino acids. Germline V gene sequence: CDR1 SGHTA, CDR2 FQGNSA. Trimming pared 1 base from V and 6 bases from J, leaving 16 bases between. As DNA, the CDR3 is TGTGCCAGCAGCTTAGGTGCCAGGGGTGTAGGCGAGCAGTACTTC. As protein: CASSLGARGVGEQYF.

This clone came up once. The genes are TRBV11-3 and TRBJ2-5; TRBD2 aligns across 12 bases. The germline V gene has CDR1 SGHNT and CDR2 YENEEA. V was pared by 1 base and J by 5 bases, with 8 bases of the junction left unmatched. The CDR3 has 17 residues. In DNA form, the CDR3 reads TGTGCCAGCAGCTTAGGGACTAGCGGGATCCAGGCGGAGACCCAGTACTTC. Its translation: CASSLGTSGIQAETQYF.

The rearrangement uses TRBV4-3 and TRBJ2-3, with D perhaps being TRBD1 or TRBD2 (5 bases each). The CDR3 totals 13 residues. The V end was cut by 6 bases, the J end by 8 bases, with 15 bases between. The germline CDR1 and CDR2 sequences are LGHNA and YSLEER. The CDR3 DNA follows: TGCGCCAGCAGTCAAAGAGGGGAACGTACGCAGTATTTT. Its translation: CASSQRGERTQYF.

Only one count was recorded for this clone. CDR3 residues: CASSFGTEAYNEQFF. In nucleotides, the CDR3 is TGCGCCAGCAGCTTTGGGACGGAGGCCTACAATGAGCAGTTCTTC. The J gene is TRBJ2-1, the V gene TRBV5-1; D might be TRBD1 or TRBD2, each matching 5 bases. The V and J ends lost 2 bases and 2 bases respectively, with 11 bases between them. The CDR3 extends over 15 amino acids. CDR1 and CDR2 from the germline V gene are SGHRS and YFSETQ.

The V and J genes are TRBV7-3 and TRBJ2-5, with D perhaps TRBD2 (6 bases). The germline V and J ends were trimmed by 2 bases and 5 bases, with 12 bases remaining between them. Germline V lookup: CDR1 SGHTA, CDR2 FQGTGA. The CDR3 spans 14 residues. CDR3 DNA sequence: TGTGCCAGCAGCTTAGCGGGGCGGTGGGAGACCCAGTACTTC. The encoded protein is CASSLAGRWETQYF.

The rearrangement uses TRBV5-4 and TRBJ2-3; 9 positions match TRBD2. CDR3 length: 15 residues. CDR1 SGHNT and CDR2 YYREEE come from the germline V gene (reference sequence). V was pared by 2 bases and J by 2 bases, with 3 bases of the junction left unmatched. This CDR3 reads CASSFGGGATDTQYF. CDR3 nucleotide sequence: TGTGCCAGCAGCTTCGGCGGGGGGGCCACAGATACGCAGTATTTT.

The V and J genes are TRBV2 and TRBJ2-5; a possible D gene is TRBD1 (5 bases). Germline values: CDR1 SNHLY, CDR2 FYNNEI. The CDR3 contains 13 residues. Trimming pared 4 bases from V and 1 base from J, leaving 7 bases between. CDR3: CASSADSQETQYF. The CDR3 DNA reads TGTGCCAGCAGTGCAGACAGCCAAGAGACCCAGTACTTC.

This clone was seen only once. This chain connects TRBV7-6 to TRBJ1-5, with D maybe TRBD1 (5 bases). This CDR3 contains 14 residues. Per germline, CDR1 SGHVS and CDR2 FNYEAQ. V was cut by 6 bases and J by 2 bases, with 11 bases left in between. The CDR3 DNA is TGTGCCAGCAGACAGAGAGGGGGCAATCAGCCCCAGCATTTT. Amino acids: CASRQRGGNQPQHF.

This sequence joins TRBV9 and TRBJ1-2, with a tentative D call TRBD1 (5 bases). The CDR3 has 13 amino acids. The germline gives CDR1 SGDLS, CDR2 YYNGEE. Trimming left V 3 bases short and J 4 bases short, with 10 bases between. CDR3 DNA: TGTGCCAGCAGCGAACGGGGGGTCTATGGCTACACCTTC. It is translated as CASSERGVYGYTF.

The chain couples TRBV6-5 to TRBJ1-2; 7 nucleotides align to TRBD1. From germline, CDR1 is MNHEY and CDR2 SVGAGI. The CDR3 length is 16 residues. The V and J ends lost 2 bases and 0 bases, in that order; junction bases with no gene match: 6. This CDR3 reads CASSYGAGGSNYGYTF. The CDR3 coding sequence is TGTGCCAGCAGTTACGGGGCAGGGGGATCTAACTATGGCTACACCTTC.

This chain uses TRBV6-9 with TRBJ1-6, with D unresolved. Per the germline V gene, CDR1 is MNHGY and CDR2 is SVAAGI. There are 14 residues in the CDR3. V dropped 4 bases and J dropped 10 bases, with 14 bases sitting between them. The CDR3 loop reads CASSFGQEGSPLHF. The CDR3 nucleotides read TGTGCCAGCAGTTTTGGGCAGGAGGGCTCACCCCTCCACTTT.

The chain employs TRBV5-1 and TRBJ2-3; 14 bases align to TRBD2. Germline V gene lookup returns CDR1 SGHRS and CDR2 YFSETQ. The CDR3 contains 17 residues. V lost 0 bases to trimming and J lost 5 bases; unmatched junction nucleotides: 5. CDR3 protein: CASSLAGLAGGKDTQYF. DNA for the CDR3: TGCGCCAGCAGCTTGGCCGGACTAGCGGGAGGAAAAGATACGCAGTATTTT.